One and the same sample provided the 25 T cell receptor beta chains below, sequenced in a study of cytomegalovirus exposure and HLA in healthy donors. PCR was performed using 60 Vbeta and 13 Jbeta primers. Using immunoSEQ multiplex PCR, the repertoire was profiled, and TCRdb retains in-frame clones only, with some absent. The sample has around 180,000 clones; 70% to 80% are singletons. The sample comprised PBMCs. Source of these receptors: a woman in her fifties or sixties in good health and CMV-seronegative.

V gene TRBV5-1 combines with J gene TRBJ2-5; 7 bases agree with TRBD2. Germline CDR1 SGHRS, CDR2 YFSETQ. The CDR3 is 17 amino acids. The V and J ends lost 10 bases and 4 bases, in that order; junction bases with no gene match: 22. This CDR3 is CASNRGTRSGIGETQYF. Here the CDR3 DNA reads TGCGCCTCAAACAGAGGGACCAGGAGCGGGATAGGAGAGACCCAGTACTTC.

The chain employs TRBV5-6 and TRBJ1-2; D call uncertain. This CDR3 comprises 15 residues. V was trimmed by 0 bases and J by 5 bases, leaving 14 bases between them. Germline CDR1 SGHDT, CDR2 YYEEEE. CDR3 DNA: TGTGCCAGCAGCTTGGGCACGGCGGTTGCGTATGGCTACACCTTC. Its protein is CASSLGTAVAYGYTF.

The J gene is TRBJ1-1, the V gene TRBV7-9; unclear D gene. Trimming shortened V by 5 bases and J by 4 bases, and 11 bases separated the two germline ends. This CDR3 is built from 13 residues. Germline CDR1 reads SEHNR; CDR2 reads FQNEAQ (reference sequence). This CDR3 reads CASSPISGTEAFF. The CDR3 region has the DNA TGTGCCAGCAGCCCAATCTCCGGCACTGAAGCTTTCTTT.

This chain connects TRBV5-1 to TRBJ2-7; 9 bases are a match to TRBD1. The CDR3 runs to 14 residues. V was pared by 2 bases and J by 5 bases, with 5 bases of the junction left unmatched. Germline CDR1 SGHRS, CDR2 YFSETQ. CDR3 sequence: CASSLWDRANEQYF. The CDR3 bases are TGCGCCAGCAGCTTATGGGACAGGGCTAACGAGCAGTACTTC.

This clone has just a few counts. The V gene is TRBV19, the J gene TRBJ1-5, with 8 bases lining up with TRBD1. Germline V gene data show CDR1 as LNHDA and CDR2 as SQIVND (reference sequence). Trimming took 7 bases from V and 2 from J; bases not matched to a gene: 10. The CDR3 is 16 residues long. The CDR3 sequence is CASTDGQGSRNQPQHF. The CDR3 nucleotides read TGTGCCAGTACCGATGGACAGGGCAGTCGCAATCAGCCCCAGCATTTT.

The J gene is TRBJ1-2, the V gene TRBV6-5; a possible D gene is TRBD1 (6 bases). Germline V gene lookup returns CDR1 MNHEY and CDR2 SVGAGI. The CDR3 sequence is 14 residues long. Trimming pared 8 bases from V and 0 bases from J, leaving 13 bases between. The CDR3 reads CASGGSGANYGYTF. The CDR3 bases are TGTGCCAGCGGGGGCTCAGGAGCTAACTATGGCTACACCTTC.

This chain uses TRBV11-3 with TRBJ2-3, with 7 bases fitting TRBD1. Germline V gives CDR1 SGHNT, CDR2 YENEEA. This CDR3 has 15 amino acids. Germline trimming cut 5 bases from V and 2 bases from J; bases unmatched to any gene: 7. The CDR3 protein is CASSEVGTATDTQYF. CDR3 DNA sequence: TGTGCCAGCAGCGAGGTTGGGACAGCCACAGATACGCAGTATTTT.

The chain uses TRBV10-3 and TRBJ2-4, with 7 bases lining up with TRBD1. V shed 0 bases and J 4 bases; nucleotides not matched to a gene: 6. The CDR3 contains 16 residues. Germline V lookup: CDR1 ENHRY, CDR2 SYGVKD. For the CDR3, the DNA is TGTGCCATCAGTGAGTCGAGGGGGCAGGGGAAAAACATTCAGTACTTC. Amino acids: CAISESRGQGKNIQYF.

The chain is built from TRBV5-1 and TRBJ2-5; D is unclear. The assigned J gene may be wrong: the sequence end matches TRBJ2-7 better. CDR1 SGHRS and CDR2 YFSETQ come from the germline V gene. The CDR3 covers 13 residues. The CDR3 here is CASSPIGSYEQYF. Written as DNA, the CDR3 is TGCGCCAGCAGCCCGATCGGGTCCTACGAGCAGTACTTC.

The chain has TRBV20-1 and TRBJ1-2; tentative D call: TRBD1 (6 bases). With 7 bases removed from V and 3 bases from J, the gap between germline ends came to 9 bases. Germline V CDR1 and CDR2: DFQATT, SNEGSKA (reference sequence). This CDR3 has 11 amino acids. CDR3 DNA: TGCAGTGGGACAGCCGACTATGGCTACACCTTC. Its translation is CSGTADYGYTF.

The chain carries TRBV5-1 and TRBJ2-1; D unresolved. The CDR3 has 11 residues. Trimming stripped 2 bases from V and 9 bases from J, with 6 bases between. Germline CDR1 is SGHRS and CDR2 is YFSETQ. The CDR3, as DNA: TGCGCCAGCAGCTTTAGCAGTGAGCAGTTCTTC. The encoded protein is CASSFSSEQFF. Full variable domain (missing parts from reference TRBV5-1 and TRBJ2-1): KAGVTQTPRYLIKTRGQQVTLSCSPISGHRSVSWYQQTPGQGLQFLFEYFSETQRNKGNFPGRFSGRQFSNSRSEMNVSTLELGDSALYLCASSFSSEQFFGPGTRLTVL.

The chain links TRBV5-1 to TRBJ2-4; D may be TRBD2 (5 bases). The CDR3 totals 14 residues. Trimming left V 4 bases short and J 9 bases short, with 17 bases between. CDR1 is SGHRS, CDR2 YFSETQ, per germline. DNA of the CDR3: TGCGCCAGCAGCCCAGACGGGAAGTCTGGCATTCAGTACTTC. Translation gives CASSPDGKSGIQYF. Based on the CDR3 plus reference TRBV5-1 and TRBJ2-4, the full variable domain is KAGVTQTPRYLIKTRGQQVTLSCSPISGHRSVSWYQQTPGQGLQFLFEYFSETQRNKGNFPGRFSGRQFSNSRSEMNVSTLELGDSALYLCASSPDGKSGIQYFGAGTRLSVL.

This clone was counted once. This chain connects TRBV7-8 to TRBJ2-7, with D possibly TRBD1 on 6 matching bases. Germline V CDR1 and CDR2: SGHVS, FQNEAQ. There are 16 residues in the CDR3. Deletions cut 5 bases from V and 2 bases from J, with 19 bases between. CDR3 sequence: CASSGGHDRITYEQYF. CDR3 nucleotide sequence: TGTGCCAGCAGCGGGGGTCATGACAGGATCACCTACGAGCAGTACTTC.

V usage is TRBV7-6 and J usage is TRBJ2-7, with 10 bases lining up with TRBD1. Germline values: CDR1 SGHVS, CDR2 FNYEAQ. V trimming: 3 bases; J trimming: 2 bases; junction bases outside the gene matches: 16. The CDR3 length is 19 residues. CDR3 residues: CASSLMATTGTGVTYEQYF. The CDR3 region has the DNA TGTGCCAGCAGCTTGATGGCGACTACCGGGACAGGGGTTACCTACGAGCAGTACTTC. The full variable domain, its missing parts supplied by reference TRBV7-6 and TRBJ2-7, is GAGVSQSPRYKVTKRGQDVALRCDPISGHVSLYWYRQALGQGPEFLTYFNYEAQQDKSGLPNDRFSAERPEGSISTLTIQRTEQRDSAMYRCASSLMATTGTGVTYEQYFGPGTRLTVT.

The chain couples TRBV5-4 to TRBJ1-1; 7 bases align to TRBD1. Germline V CDR1 and CDR2: SGHNT, YYREEE (reference sequence). V lost 1 base to trimming and J lost 10 bases; unmatched junction nucleotides: 7. This CDR3 has 13 residues. CDR3 DNA: TGTGCCAGCAGCTTGTTCGGGACAGAACGAGCTTTCTTT. This translates into CASSLFGTERAFF.

The chain links TRBV5-4 to TRBJ1-1; no clear D. Germline V gene lookup returns CDR1 SGHNT and CDR2 YYREEE (reference sequence). Trimming took 3 bases from V and 2 from J, leaving 17 bases between them. This CDR3 is 16 amino acids long. The CDR3 sequence is CASSSGLQSPNTEAFF. In DNA, the CDR3 is TGTGCCAGCAGCTCAGGACTTCAGAGCCCCAACACTGAAGCTTTCTTT.

This chain joins TRBV7-2 and TRBJ1-5; 7 positions match TRBD1. The CDR3 contains 15 residues. With V trimmed by 2 bases and J by 3 bases, 4 bases remained unmatched. In germline, CDR1 is SGHTA, CDR2 FQGNSA. CDR3 region: CASSLNRGSNQPQHF. The CDR3 DNA reads as TGTGCCAGCAGCTTAAACAGGGGATCCAATCAGCCCCAGCATTTT.

The chain recombines TRBV28 with TRBJ2-4, with TRBD1 matching 7 bases. The CDR3 covers 19 residues. The trim removed 6 bases at V and 6 bases at J, leaving 23 bases unmatched. CDR1 MDHEN and CDR2 SYDVKM come from the germline V gene. The CDR3 region has the DNA TGTGCCAGCAGATACCCAGGGGGACGGGCTGGCCAAACAGGAAACATTCAGTACTTC. Its protein product is CASRYPGGRAGQTGNIQYF.

In this sample, this clone turned up a few times. This chain connects TRBV7-9 to TRBJ2-2; 7 bases agree with TRBD1. Germline V CDR1 and CDR2: SEHNR, FQNEAQ (reference sequence). V gave up 5 bases and J gave up 2 bases; unmatched junction bases: 5. This CDR3 is 15 amino acids long. The CDR3 is CASSRGQVNTGELFF. The DNA for the CDR3 is TGTGCCAGCAGCCGAGGACAGGTTAACACCGGGGAGCTGTTTTTT.

The V call is TRBV9, the J call TRBJ2-3; 14 nucleotides align to TRBD2. The germline V gene has CDR1 SGDLS and CDR2 YYNGEE. With 2 bases clipped from V and 4 bases from J, the junction kept 6 bases outside the gene matches. The CDR3 is 17 residues long. CDR3 DNA: TGTGCCAGCAGCGTTGGACTAGCGGGAGGTGTCGCAGATACGCAGTATTTT. Protein product: CASSVGLAGGVADTQYF.

This chain links TRBV7-2 with TRBJ2-3; TRBD2 matches at 13 bases. Losses at the gene ends were 6 bases for V and 1 base for J; bases not matched to a gene: 7. This CDR3 is 17 amino acids long. Germline CDR1 SGHTA, CDR2 FQGNSA. The CDR3 here is CASSITSGRAGTDTQYF. CDR3 nucleotide sequence: TGTGCCAGCAGTATTACTAGCGGGAGGGCGGGCACAGATACGCAGTATTTT.

This clone was observed a few times. The chain combines TRBV6-6 with TRBJ2-5, with D uncertain. Germline CDR1 and CDR2: MNHNY and SVGAGI (reference sequence). V lost 5 bases to trimming and J lost 4 bases, with 5 bases between them. This CDR3 is built from 11 residues. CDR3 residues: CASSTGETQYF. The CDR3 DNA reads as TGTGCCAGCAGTACCGGAGAGACCCAGTACTTC.

The genes are TRBV27 and TRBJ2-7; D gene uncertain. V shed 6 bases and J shed 2 bases, with 8 bases lying between them. Germline CDR1 reads MNHEY; CDR2 reads SMNVEV (reference sequence). There are 12 residues in the CDR3. The DNA of the CDR3 is TGTGCCAGCAGAAGACTGACCTACGAGCAGTACTTC. It yields the protein CASRRLTYEQYF.

This chain uses TRBV7-9 with TRBJ1-1; 9 bases are shared with TRBD1. Germline V gene lookup returns CDR1 SEHNR and CDR2 FQNEAQ (reference sequence). After removal of 2 bases from V and 4 bases from J, the junction contained 8 bases not matched to a gene. The CDR3 spans 16 residues. The CDR3 bases are TGTGCCAGCAGCTTAAGGGACAGGGTCCGCGGCACTGAAGCTTTCTTT. This sequence encodes CASSLRDRVRGTEAFF.

The chain is built from TRBV18 and TRBJ1-1; 7 bases align to TRBD1. This CDR3 region has 14 residues. Looked up from germline, CDR1 is KGHSH and CDR2 is LQKENI. J lost 1 base, V lost 5 bases, and 4 bases had no gene match. The CDR3 sequence: CASSADRSNTEAFF. The CDR3, as DNA: TGTGCCAGCTCAGCGGACAGGTCGAACACTGAAGCTTTCTTT.